These 7 T cell receptor beta chains were sequenced from one sample in a study of identical twins. TCRdb reprocessed the 5' RACE reads via MiXCR and lists one record per CDR3 protein. Of roughly 230,000 distinct CDR3 sequences listed, roughly 8.7% are singletons. These data also formed part of another study, on yellow fever vaccine responses in identical twins.

The sequencing sample was made of CD8+ T cells sorted from blood. The receptors were gathered from a woman younger than 35 in good health.

The chain carries TRBV6-2 or TRBV6-3 and TRBJ2-7; D remains ambiguous. Trimming took off 0 bases at V and 2 bases at J, with 8 bases between the two ends. CDR1 is MNHEY, CDR2 SVGEGT, per germline. This CDR3 has 14 amino acids. The CDR3 reads CASSYSNSPYEQYF. The CDR3 DNA sequence: TGTGCCAGCAGTTACTCGAACAGTCCCTACGAGCAGTACTTC.

This clonotype was counted between two and nine times. This rearrangement joins TRBV2 to TRBJ2-6; 12 bases align to TRBD2. The CDR3 runs 18 residues. CDR1 is SNHLY, CDR2 FYNNEI, per germline. Losses at the gene ends were 3 bases for V and 2 bases for J; bases not matched to a gene: 5. This CDR3 reads CASSDPRTSGAGANVLTF. CDR3 in DNA: TGTGCCAGCAGTGACCCTAGGACTAGCGGGGCTGGGGCCAACGTCCTGACTTTC.

This clonotype was counted at least ten times. The CDR3 coding sequence is TGTGCCAGCAGTCGGACTAACAATGAGCAGTTCTTC. Protein product: CASSRTNNEQFF. The chain combines TRBV27 with TRBJ2-1, with D tentatively TRBD2 (6 bases). CDR3 length equals 12 residues. Germline V gene sequence: CDR1 MNHEY, CDR2 SMNVEV (reference sequence). With 5 bases removed from V and 5 bases from J, the gap between germline ends came to 7 bases.

This clonotype has only a few counts. This chain joins TRBV29-1 and TRBJ2-3; unclear D gene. V lost 3 bases and J 2 bases, leaving 6 bases between the germline ends. Germline CDR1 reads SQVTM; CDR2 reads ANQGSEA. There are 12 residues in the CDR3. The CDR3 bases are TGCAGCGTTGAGCCAGACACAGATACGCAGTATTTT. It codes for CSVEPDTDTQYF.

This rearrangement joins TRBV27 to TRBJ2-3; D is unclear. The germline CDR1 and CDR2 sequences are MNHEY and SMNVEV (reference sequence). The CDR3 length is 16 residues. Trimming removed 4 bases at V and 2 bases at J, with 16 bases between. The CDR3 region is CASSSLTKGATDTQYF. CDR3 sequence (DNA): TGTGCCAGCAGTTCCCTTACTAAGGGTGCCACAGATACGCAGTATTTT.

The gene calls are TRBV27 and TRBJ2-1; 8 bases fit TRBD1. The CDR3 is 15 amino acids. The junction had 9 bases not matched to a gene; V was cut back by 6 bases and J by 5 bases. CDR1 is MNHEY, CDR2 SMNVEV, per germline (reference sequence). The chain's CDR3 is CASRDREFPHNEQFF. The CDR3 DNA reads TGTGCCAGCAGGGACAGGGAATTTCCTCACAATGAGCAGTTCTTC.

The table lists this clonotype with many counts. The V gene is TRBV5-1, the J gene TRBJ1-1; D might be TRBD1 (5 bases). Germline CDR1 reads SGHRS; CDR2 reads YFSETQ. The ends were cut back, 5 bases at V and 5 bases at J, with 10 bases in the middle. This CDR3 has 12 residues. CDR3 in DNA: TGCGCCAGCAGAAATACAGGAACTGAAGCTTTCTTT. Residues: CASRNTGTEAFF.